These T cell receptor beta chains were read from a single sample in a study of T cell responses to AZD1222 COVID-19 vaccine. Assay used: immunoSEQ multiplex PCR; TCRdb lists only in-frame clones, some missing. The sample yields approximately 92,000 clones, about nine tenths seen once. Source: peripheral blood, taken on day 0 of AZD1222 vaccination. All receptors derive from an adult in good health. The conserved cysteine and the conserved F or W are not part of the CDR3 here.

v_gene	j_gene	CDR3aa
TRBV25-1	TRBJ2-1	ASRARGLLNEQF
TRBV5-1	TRBJ1-1	ASSSYTGWRTEAF
TRBV11-2	TRBJ1-1	ASSLSDRGRTEAF
TRBV5-1	TRBJ1-2	ASSLGTGGHYGYT
TRBV7-8	TRBJ2-7	ASSSSVFLYEQY
TRBV4-2	TRBJ2-7	ASSQAAGTRPYEQY
TRBV5-1	TRBJ2-2	ASSFPTRNTGELF
TRBV7-2	TRBJ2-2	ASSLGTLTGELF
TRBV5-6	TRBJ1-3	ASSLGVDRSSGNTIY
TRBV28	TRBJ2-1	ASSFSRGGRHGNEQF
TRBV6-5	TRBJ1-1	ASSRRRGNTEAF
TRBV19	TRBJ2-1	ASSIDQAGGNEQF
TRBV9	TRBJ2-1	ASSVRERGGLNEQF
TRBV21-1	TRBJ2-7	ASSDRDRTTYEQY
TRBV4-1	TRBJ2-5	ASSPTDREETQY
TRBV27	TRBJ1-3	ASSSPRGNTIY
TRBV24-1	TRBJ1-5	ATSDLPGARQPQH
TRBV28	TRBJ2-7	ASTQDRYEQY
TRBV9	TRBJ2-3	ASSQGGGTDTQY
TRBV5-4	TRBJ2-6	ASSPVLARGRGANVLT
TRBV29-1	TRBJ1-2	SVITGGDYGYT
TRBV5-5	TRBJ1-1	ASSPGTDGPEAF
TRBV6-1	TRBJ2-7	ASSEAWQVSYEQY